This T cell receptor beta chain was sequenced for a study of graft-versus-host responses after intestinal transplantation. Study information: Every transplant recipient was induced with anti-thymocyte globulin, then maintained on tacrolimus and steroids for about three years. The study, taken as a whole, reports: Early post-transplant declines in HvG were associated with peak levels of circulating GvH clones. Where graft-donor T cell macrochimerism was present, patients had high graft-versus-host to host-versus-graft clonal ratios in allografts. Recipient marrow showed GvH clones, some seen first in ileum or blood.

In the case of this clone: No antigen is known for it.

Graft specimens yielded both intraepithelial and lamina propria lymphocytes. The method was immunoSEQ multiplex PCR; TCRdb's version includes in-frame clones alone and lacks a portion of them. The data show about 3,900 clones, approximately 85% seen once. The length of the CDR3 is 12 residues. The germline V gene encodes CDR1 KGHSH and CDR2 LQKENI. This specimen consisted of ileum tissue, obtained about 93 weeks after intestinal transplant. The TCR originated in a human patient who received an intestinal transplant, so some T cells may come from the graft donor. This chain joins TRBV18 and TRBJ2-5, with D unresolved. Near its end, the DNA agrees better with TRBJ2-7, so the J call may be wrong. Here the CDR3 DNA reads TGTGCCAGCTCACCAGGGGACTACGAGCAGTACTTC. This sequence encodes CASSPGDYEQYF.